This T cell receptor beta chain is from a study of cytomegalovirus exposure and HLA in healthy donors. Study-wide points: A later analysis showed that HLA-associated TCR beta chains had undergone more clonal expansion than equally common others. In a later analysis, productive TCRs from donors in an Asian-associated ancestry cluster reportedly carried fewer N-insertions than the cohort mean. Published work reported that the classifier diagnosed cytomegalovirus status with high specificity and sensitivity. In vitro, a few CMV-associated chains proved specific for CMV antigens.

For this clone: As yet, its antigen is unknown.

V was clipped by 4 bases and J by 1 base; unmatched bases: 8. The CDR3 runs to 16 residues. Germline lookup yields CDR1 SGHRS and CDR2 YFSETQ. A multiplex PCR was run with 60 Vbeta primers and 13 Jbeta primers. TCRdb's table, derived via immunoSEQ multiplex PCR, lists solely in-frame clones and lacks some. The profile shows under 150,000 clones, about 81% of them singletons. The chain has TRBV5-1 and TRBJ1-2, with TRBD1 matching over 9 bases. This clonotype was obtained from a middle-aged woman in good health and CMV-seropositive. Sequencing was performed on PBMCs. The CDR3 loop reads CASSPGTGLDNYGYTF. The CDR3, as DNA: TGCGCCAGCAGCCCCGGGACAGGGCTGGATAACTATGGCTACACCTTC.